The 10 T cell receptor beta chains given below trace back to one sample, sequenced in a study of T cell changes during pregnancy in multiple sclerosis. This table comes from immunoSEQ multiplex PCR, and its TCRdb copy is limited to in-frame clones, with some not included. The sample contains tens of thousands of clones, approximately 90% of which appear only once. The sequencing used peripheral blood, collected in the second trimester of pregnancy. These receptors originate from a female donor in good health, enrolled as a control in a pregnancy study.

The chain carries TRBV19 and TRBJ1-1; 7 nucleotides align to TRBD1. With 6 bases clipped from V and 7 bases from J, the junction kept 5 bases outside the gene matches. CDR3 length: 12 amino acids. From germline, CDR1 is LNHDA and CDR2 SQIVND (reference sequence). The CDR3 DNA is TGTGCCAGTAGGACAGGGCCTAGTGAAGCTTTCTTT. It is translated as CASRTGPSEAFF.

This chain connects TRBV28 to TRBJ1-5; D unclear. The V gene lost 4 bases and the J gene lost 0 bases, with 7 bases spanning the gap. The germline gives CDR1 MDHEN, CDR2 SYDVKM. The CDR3 extends over 14 amino acids. DNA for the CDR3: TGTGCCAGCAGTTCCCAGTATAGCAATCAGCCCCAGCATTTT. Protein: CASSSQYSNQPQHF.

The chain combines TRBV6-4 with TRBJ1-1; D gene uncertain. This CDR3 has 13 residues. V was pared by 0 bases and J by 6 bases, with 8 bases between. Germline CDR1 reads MRHNA; CDR2 reads SNTAGT. Here the CDR3 reads CASSDSTGSEAFF. The CDR3 nucleotides are TGTGCCAGCAGTGACTCGACGGGGTCTGAAGCTTTCTTT.

This clone has just one count. The chain joins TRBV5-5 to TRBJ1-5, with D unresolved. CDR3 length equals 15 residues. Between the trimmed V and J ends, which lost 2 bases and 1 base, there was a span of 10 bases. Germline V gene data show CDR1 as SGHKS and CDR2 as YYEKEE (reference sequence). The CDR3 sequence: CASSFVAQSNQPQHF. In DNA, the CDR3 is TGTGCCAGCAGCTTTGTAGCGCAGAGCAATCAGCCCCAGCATTTT. The full variable domain, rest sourced from reference TRBV5-5 and TRBJ1-5, is DAGVTQSPTHLIKTRGQQVTLRCSPISGHKSVSWYQQVLGQGPQFIFQYYEKEERGRGNFPDRFSARQFPNYSSELNVNALLLGDSALYLCASSFVAQSNQPQHFGDGTRLSIL.

The genes are TRBV7-8 and TRBJ2-1, with 7 bases matching TRBD2. Per germline, CDR1 SGHVS and CDR2 FQNEAQ. V dropped 5 bases and J dropped 3; count of bases not matched to a gene: 10. The CDR3 is made up of 16 amino acids. The CDR3 DNA follows: TGTGCCAGCAGCCCAAAGATTAGCGGGTACTACAATGAGCAGTTCTTC. Translation gives CASSPKISGYYNEQFF.

V and J are TRBV7-9 and TRBJ1-3, with no clear D. The CDR3 covers 15 residues. CDR1 is SEHNR, CDR2 FQNEAQ, per germline (reference sequence). Trimming took 8 bases from V and 2 from J, leaving 16 bases between them. Here the CDR3 reads CASSSERQAGNTIYF. The CDR3 nucleotides are TGTGCCAGCTCGTCCGAGCGGCAGGCTGGAAACACCATATATTTT.

V usage is TRBV28 and J usage is TRBJ2-6, with D possibly matching TRBD1 (5 bases). CDR1 and CDR2 from the germline V gene are MDHEN and SYDVKM. There are 17 residues in the CDR3. V gave up 5 bases and J gave up 0 bases, with 14 bases separating them. The CDR3 loop reads CASSRTDSSSGANVLTF. CDR3 DNA: TGTGCCAGCAGTCGAACCGACAGTAGCTCTGGGGCCAACGTCCTGACTTTC.

This sequence joins TRBV5-4 and TRBJ2-1; no firm D call. CDR1 and CDR2 from the germline V gene are SGHNT and YYREEE (reference sequence). V lost 0 bases and J 4 bases, leaving 8 bases between the germline ends. CDR3 length: 14 residues. CDR3 coding DNA: TGTGCCAGCAGCTTGGCAGGCCTATACAATGAGCAGTTCTTC. As protein: CASSLAGLYNEQFF.

V and J are TRBV2 and TRBJ2-3, with a weak D call TRBD2 (5 bases). Trimming cost V 6 bases and J 2 bases, with 12 bases left between them. The CDR3 runs 14 residues. From germline, CDR1 is SNHLY and CDR2 FYNNEI. The CDR3: CASRSAVVTDTQYF. The CDR3 coding sequence is TGTGCCAGCAGGTCAGCGGTAGTCACAGATACGCAGTATTTT.

This CDR3 reads CASILTSGGYEQYF. CDR3 DNA: TGTGCCAGCATCCTGACTAGCGGGGGCTACGAGCAGTACTTC. The chain uses TRBV6-1 and TRBJ2-7; TRBD2 matches at 12 bases. This CDR3 has 14 amino acids. Germline values: CDR1 MNHNS, CDR2 SASEGT. Trimming took 7 bases from V and 3 from J; bases not matched to a gene: 4.